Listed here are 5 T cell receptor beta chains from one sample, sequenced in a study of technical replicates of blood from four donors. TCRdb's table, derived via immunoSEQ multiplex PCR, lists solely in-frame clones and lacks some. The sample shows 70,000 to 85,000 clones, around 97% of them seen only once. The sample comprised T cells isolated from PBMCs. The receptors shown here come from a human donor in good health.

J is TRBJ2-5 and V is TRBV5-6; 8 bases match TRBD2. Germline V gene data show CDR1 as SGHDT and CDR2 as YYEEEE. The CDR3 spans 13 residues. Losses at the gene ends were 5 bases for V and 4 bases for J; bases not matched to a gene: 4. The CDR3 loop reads CASRFREGETQYF. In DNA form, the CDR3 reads TGTGCCAGCAGATTCCGGGAGGGAGAGACCCAGTACTTC. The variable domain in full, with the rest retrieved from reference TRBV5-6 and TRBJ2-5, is DAGVTQSPTHLIKTRGQQVTLRCSPKSGHDTVSWYQQALGQGPQFIFQYYEEEERQRGNFPDRFSGHQFPNYSSELNVNALLLGDSALYLCASRFREGETQYFGPGTRLLVL.

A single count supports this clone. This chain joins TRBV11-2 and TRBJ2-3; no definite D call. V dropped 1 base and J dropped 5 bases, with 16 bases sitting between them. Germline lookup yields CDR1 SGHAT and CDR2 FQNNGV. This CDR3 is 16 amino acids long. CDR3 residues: CASSLARLSIGDTQYF. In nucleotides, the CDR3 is TGTGCCAGCAGCTTAGCTCGACTCTCGATCGGAGATACGCAGTATTTT.

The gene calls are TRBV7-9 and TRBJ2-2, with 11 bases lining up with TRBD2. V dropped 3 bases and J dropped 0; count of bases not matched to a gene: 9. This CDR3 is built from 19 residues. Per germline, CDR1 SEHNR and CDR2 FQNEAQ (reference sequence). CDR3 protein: CASSFPTSGKTANTGELFF. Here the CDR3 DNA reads TGTGCCAGCAGCTTCCCGACTAGCGGGAAGACTGCGAACACCGGGGAGCTGTTTTTT.

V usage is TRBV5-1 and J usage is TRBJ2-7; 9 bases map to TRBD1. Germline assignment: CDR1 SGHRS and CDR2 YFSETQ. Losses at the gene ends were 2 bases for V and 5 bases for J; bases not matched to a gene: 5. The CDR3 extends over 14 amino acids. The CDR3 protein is CASSLQGASNEQYF. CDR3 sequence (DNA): TGCGCCAGCAGCTTACAGGGGGCGTCTAACGAGCAGTACTTC.

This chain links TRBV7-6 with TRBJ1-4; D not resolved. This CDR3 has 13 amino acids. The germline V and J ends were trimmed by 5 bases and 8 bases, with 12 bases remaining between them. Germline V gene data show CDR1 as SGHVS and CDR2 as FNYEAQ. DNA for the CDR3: TGTGCCAGCAGCCAATCACCGGGGGAAAAACTGTTTTTT. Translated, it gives CASSQSPGEKLFF.